One sample yielded the 18 T cell receptor beta chains listed below, sequenced in a study of T cell changes during pregnancy in multiple sclerosis. The data were produced by immunoSEQ multiplex PCR, yet TCRdb's version contains in-frame clones alone and is incomplete. The sample lists 20,000 to 30,000 clones, 90% occurring once. This material consisted of CD8+ T cells from peripheral blood mononuclear cells, taken in the third trimester of pregnancy. The receptors originated from a female donor in good health, enrolled as a control in a pregnancy study.

In regard to this clone: This same CDR3 is encoded by further DNA sequences in the sample. The chain has TRBV28 and TRBJ1-5; D is possibly TRBD1 (5 bases). With 6 bases removed from V and 0 bases from J, the gap between germline ends came to 12 bases. The CDR3 is 15 amino acids. CDR1 and CDR2 from the germline V gene are MDHEN and SYDVKM. The CDR3 loop is CASSLAGISNQPQHF. The CDR3 DNA sequence: TGTGCCAGCAGCTTGGCAGGGATTAGCAATCAGCCCCAGCATTTT.

CDR3 DNA sequence: TGTGCCAGTAGTATTCTAAGACAGGGGGCGTCGATCACTGAAGCTTTCTTT. Residues: CASSILRQGASITEAFF. This chain joins TRBV19 and TRBJ1-1; 10 bases match TRBD1. Germline assignment: CDR1 LNHDA and CDR2 SQIVND (reference sequence). The CDR3 totals 17 residues. The trim removed 3 bases at V and 4 bases at J, leaving 11 bases unmatched.

The genes are TRBV27 and TRBJ1-3; 9 nucleotides align to TRBD1. The CDR3 runs 14 residues. J gave up 2 bases and V 8 bases, and 4 bases lay outside the gene matches. Germline lookup yields CDR1 MNHEY and CDR2 SMNVEV (reference sequence). The CDR3 here is CASGRQGAGNTIYF. DNA of the CDR3: TGTGCCAGCGGTCGACAGGGGGCTGGAAACACCATATATTTT.

The genes are TRBV9 and TRBJ2-7; 8 bases are shared with TRBD2. CDR1 is SGDLS and CDR2 is YYNGEE in the germline V gene. V lost 6 bases, J lost 7 bases, and 12 bases stayed unmatched. CDR3 size: 14 residues. The DNA for the CDR3 is TGTGCCAGCATCGAGCGGGGGCCCGCCCGGGAGCAGTACTTC. Its translation is CASIERGPAREQYF.

V gene TRBV2 combines with J gene TRBJ2-1, with 12 bases identical to TRBD2. This CDR3 region has 16 residues. The J segment lost 2 bases and the V segment lost 6 bases, leaving 5 bases of the junction unmatched. Germline CDR1 SNHLY, CDR2 FYNNEI. The chain's CDR3 is CASRILAGGPYNEQFF. The CDR3 bases are TGTGCCAGCAGGATACTAGCGGGGGGACCCTACAATGAGCAGTTCTTC.

The chain is built from TRBV7-8 and TRBJ2-1; the D gene is possibly TRBD1 (5 bases). The CDR3 runs 17 residues. V dropped 0 bases and J dropped 6 bases, with 18 bases sitting between them. Germline V gene data show CDR1 as SGHVS and CDR2 as FQNEAQ. CDR3 DNA sequence: TGTGCCAGCAGCTTAGCGCAGTGGACACCCACCCTCAATGAGCAGTTCTTC. It encodes CASSLAQWTPTLNEQFF.

V gene TRBV5-1 combines with J gene TRBJ2-3; 9 bases line up with TRBD1. The CDR3 spans 20 residues. The J segment lost 0 bases and the V segment lost 2 bases, leaving 16 bases of the junction unmatched. Germline CDR1 and CDR2: SGHRS and YFSETQ. The CDR3 loop is CASSLLIPGQGPISTDTQYF. The DNA for the CDR3 is TGCGCCAGCAGCTTATTAATCCCGGGACAGGGACCAATCAGCACAGATACGCAGTATTTT.

This clone was detected only a few times. The gene calls are TRBV4-2 and TRBJ2-2; 13 bases map to TRBD2. This CDR3 is 17 amino acids long. V gave up 3 bases and J gave up 7 bases; unmatched junction bases: 8. CDR1 and CDR2 from the germline V gene are LGHNA and YNFKEQ. The CDR3 DNA is TGTGCCAGCAGCCACCTCGGACTAGCGGGGGAAGTCGGGGAGCTGTTTTTT. Translated, it gives CASSHLGLAGEVGELFF.

This chain joins TRBV2 and TRBJ2-7; perhaps TRBD2 as D (6 bases). Trimming stripped 0 bases from V and 2 bases from J, with 11 bases between. The CDR3 sequence is 15 residues long. The V gene's germline CDR1 is SNHLY and CDR2 FYNNEI. CDR3 protein: CASSEAGDSPYEQYF. CDR3 sequence (DNA): TGTGCCAGCAGTGAAGCGGGGGACTCCCCCTACGAGCAGTACTTC. The full variable domain, in which reference TRBV2 and TRBJ2-7 provide the parts outside the CDR3, is EPEVTQTPSHQVTQMGQEVILRCVPISNHLYFYWYRQILGQKVEFLVSFYNNEISEKSEIFDDQFSVERPDGSNFTLKIRSTKLEDSAMYFCASSEAGDSPYEQYFGPGTRLTVT.

This chain uses TRBV27 with TRBJ2-3; weak D call: TRBD1 (6 bases). The CDR3 consists of 15 residues. Germline V lookup: CDR1 MNHEY, CDR2 SMNVEV (reference sequence). The V gene lost 5 bases and the J gene lost 1 base, with 13 bases spanning the gap. The CDR3 DNA reads as TGTGCCAGCAGTCCGCAGGGGCCCGGCACAGATACGCAGTATTTT. This encodes CASSPQGPGTDTQYF.

This clone is labeled medium-sized. The gene calls are TRBV21-1 and TRBJ2-5; the table calls TRBD2, which could not be checked here. TRBV21-1 is annotated as a pseudogene. The CDR3 extends over 18 amino acids. The CDR3 nucleotides are TGTGCCAGCAGCAAATGGAGACTAGCGGAAAGGAGCCGGGAGACCCAGTACTTC. It codes for CASSKWRLAERSRETQYF.

The sample holds a few counts of this clone. CDR3 amino acids: CASSQIRRLASTDTQYF. The CDR3, as DNA: TGTGCCAGCTCCCAAATCCGGCGACTAGCGAGCACAGATACGCAGTATTTT. The rearrangement uses TRBV18 and TRBJ2-3, with TRBD2 matching over 8 bases. This CDR3 region has 17 residues. Germline V gene data show CDR1 as KGHSH and CDR2 as LQKENI. J gave up 0 bases and V 6 bases, and 11 bases lay outside the gene matches.

V and J are TRBV6-6 and TRBJ2-3; TRBD2 is a possible D gene (6 bases). The V gene's germline CDR1 is MNHNY and CDR2 SVGAGI (reference sequence). This CDR3 has 13 residues. The V end was cut by 6 bases, the J end by 5 bases, with 12 bases between. The CDR3 loop reads CASSPREQDTQYF. In nucleotides, the CDR3 is TGTGCCAGCAGCCCCCGGGAGCAAGATACGCAGTATTTT.

The chain combines TRBV7-2 with TRBJ2-5, with TRBD2 matching 7 bases. The V gene end was trimmed by 1 base and the J gene end by 7 bases; junction bases not matched to a gene: 12. The CDR3 extends over 16 amino acids. Looked up from germline, CDR1 is SGHTA and CDR2 is FQGNSA. In DNA form, the CDR3 reads TGTGCCAGCAGCTTAGTAGCCCTAGCGGAGCCCAGGACCCAGTACTTC. Protein: CASSLVALAEPRTQYF.

The chain couples TRBV10-1 to TRBJ2-1; 12 bases line up with TRBD2. Germline CDR1 is WNHNN and CDR2 is SYGVQD (reference sequence). CDR3 length equals 16 residues. J lost 8 bases, V lost 6 bases, and 11 bases had no gene match. The CDR3, as DNA: TGCGCCAGCAGCCGCCGCGGACTAGCGGGATACTATGAGCAGTTCTTC. This gives the protein CASSRRGLAGYYEQFF.

The genes are TRBV2 and TRBJ2-5, with D perhaps TRBD1 (6 bases). The CDR3 is 14 residues long. The germline V gene encodes CDR1 SNHLY and CDR2 FYNNEI. The germline V and J ends were trimmed by 2 bases and 4 bases, with 11 bases remaining between them. The CDR3 spells CASSELVGAETQYF. Written as DNA, the CDR3 is TGTGCCAGCAGTGAACTGGTGGGGGCAGAGACCCAGTACTTC.

The chain couples TRBV2 to TRBJ1-2; D unresolved. Trimming pared 6 bases from V and 1 base from J, leaving 9 bases between. The CDR3 spans 13 residues. Germline V gene lookup returns CDR1 SNHLY and CDR2 FYNNEI. The CDR3 DNA reads TGTGCCAGCAGGGACGGGAGTAACTATGGCTACACCTTC. Translated, it gives CASRDGSNYGYTF.

This chain uses TRBV7-9 with TRBJ2-5; D call uncertain. This CDR3 has 11 residues. Germline values: CDR1 SEHNR, CDR2 FQNEAQ (reference sequence). Trimming left V 5 bases short and J 3 bases short, with 4 bases between. The CDR3 DNA reads TGTGCCAGCAGCCCTAAAGAGACCCAGTACTTC. It is translated as CASSPKETQYF.